This T cell receptor (beta chain) was captured by sequencing in a study of T-cell reconstitution after alpha-beta-depleted transplantation in children. TCRbeta library construction was performed incorporating unique molecular identifiers. In TCRdb, the PCR reads were re-called with MiXCR into one record per CDR3 protein. The table includes about 440,000 distinct CDR3 sequences, about 40% detected once. This clonotype has just one count. Looked up from germline, CDR1 is SGHRS and CDR2 is YFSETQ. This CDR3 is built from 16 residues. V dropped 2 bases and J dropped 0 bases, with 13 bases sitting between them.

Sequences were derived from PBMCs, sampled before TCRalphabeta/CD19-depleted stem cell transplant. The clonotype comes from a girl aged 2-10 years with aplastic anemia, due to receive a stem cell transplant. V usage is TRBV5-1 and J usage is TRBJ2-3, with D tentatively TRBD2 (6 bases). CDR3 nucleotides: TGCGCCAGCAGCTTCGGCGGGGCCTACAGCACAGATACGCAGTATTTT. Residues: CASSFGGAYSTDTQYF.